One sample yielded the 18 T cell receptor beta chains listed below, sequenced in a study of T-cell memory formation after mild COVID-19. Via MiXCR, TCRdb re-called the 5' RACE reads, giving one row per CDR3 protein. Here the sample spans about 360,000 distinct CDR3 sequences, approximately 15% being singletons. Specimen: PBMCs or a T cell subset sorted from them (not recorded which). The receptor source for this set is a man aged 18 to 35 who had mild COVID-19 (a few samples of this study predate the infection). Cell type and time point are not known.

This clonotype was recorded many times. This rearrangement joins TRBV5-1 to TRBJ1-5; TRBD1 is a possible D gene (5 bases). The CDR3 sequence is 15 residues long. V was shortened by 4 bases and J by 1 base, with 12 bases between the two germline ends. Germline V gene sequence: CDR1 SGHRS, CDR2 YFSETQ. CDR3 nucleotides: TGCGCCAGCAGCCCGGGACCCCGGAGCAATCAGCCCCAGCATTTT. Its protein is CASSPGPRSNQPQHF.

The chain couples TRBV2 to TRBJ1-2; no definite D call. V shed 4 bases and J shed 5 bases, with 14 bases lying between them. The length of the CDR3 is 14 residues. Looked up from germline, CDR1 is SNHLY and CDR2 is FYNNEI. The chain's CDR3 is CASSVEGMGYGYTF. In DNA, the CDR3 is TGTGCCAGCAGTGTGGAGGGAATGGGGTATGGCTACACCTTC.

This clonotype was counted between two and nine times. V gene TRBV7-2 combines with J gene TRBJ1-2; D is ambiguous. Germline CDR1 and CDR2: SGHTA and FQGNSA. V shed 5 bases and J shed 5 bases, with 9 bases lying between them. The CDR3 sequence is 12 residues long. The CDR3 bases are TGTGCCAGCAGCAACCCGCGGTATGGCTACACCTTC. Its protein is CASSNPRYGYTF.

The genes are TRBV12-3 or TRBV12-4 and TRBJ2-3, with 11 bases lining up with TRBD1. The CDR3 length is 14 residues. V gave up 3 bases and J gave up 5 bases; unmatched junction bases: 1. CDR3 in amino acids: CASSFGTGGDTQYF. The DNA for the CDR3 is TGTGCCAGCAGTTTTGGGACAGGGGGAGATACGCAGTATTTT.

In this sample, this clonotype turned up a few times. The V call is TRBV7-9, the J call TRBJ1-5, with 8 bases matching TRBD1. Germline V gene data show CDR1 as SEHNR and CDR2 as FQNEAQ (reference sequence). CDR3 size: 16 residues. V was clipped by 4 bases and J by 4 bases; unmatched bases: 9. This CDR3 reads CASSSTIWTGNQPQHF. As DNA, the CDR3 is TGTGCCAGCAGCTCTACAATTTGGACAGGGAATCAGCCCCAGCATTTT.

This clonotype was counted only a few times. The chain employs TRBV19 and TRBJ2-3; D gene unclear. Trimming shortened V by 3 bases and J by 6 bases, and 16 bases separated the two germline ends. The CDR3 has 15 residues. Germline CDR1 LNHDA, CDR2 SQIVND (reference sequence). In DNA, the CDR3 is TGTGCCAGTAGTATCGGTCGCAGGTTAAGGGATACGCAGTATTTT. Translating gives CASSIGRRLRDTQYF.

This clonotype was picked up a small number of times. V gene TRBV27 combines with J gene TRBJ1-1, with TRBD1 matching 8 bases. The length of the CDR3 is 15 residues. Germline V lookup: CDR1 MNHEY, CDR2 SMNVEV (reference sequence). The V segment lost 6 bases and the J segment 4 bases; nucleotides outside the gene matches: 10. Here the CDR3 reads CASSRLGTGGTEAFF. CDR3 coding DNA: TGTGCCAGCAGCCGACTCGGGACAGGAGGCACTGAAGCTTTCTTT.

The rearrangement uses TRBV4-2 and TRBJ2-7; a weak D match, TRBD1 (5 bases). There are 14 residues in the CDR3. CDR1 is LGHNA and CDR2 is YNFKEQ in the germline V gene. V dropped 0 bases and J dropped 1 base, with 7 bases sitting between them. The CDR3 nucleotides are TGTGCCAGCAGCCAAGAGACAGTGTCCTACGAGCAGTACTTC. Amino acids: CASSQETVSYEQYF.

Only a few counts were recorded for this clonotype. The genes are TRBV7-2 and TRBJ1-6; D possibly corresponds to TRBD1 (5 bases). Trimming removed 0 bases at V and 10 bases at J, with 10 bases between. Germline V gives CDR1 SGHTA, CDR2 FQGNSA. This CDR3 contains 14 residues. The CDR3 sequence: CASSLAQGGSPLHF. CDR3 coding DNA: TGTGCCAGCAGCTTAGCCCAGGGTGGGTCACCCCTCCACTTT. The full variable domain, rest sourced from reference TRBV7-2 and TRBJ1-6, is GAGVSQSPSNKVTEKGKDVELRCDPISGHTALYWYRQSLGQGLEFLIYFQGNSAPDKSGLPSDRFSAERTGGSVSTLTIQRTQQEDSAVYLCASSLAQGGSPLHFGNGTRLTVT.

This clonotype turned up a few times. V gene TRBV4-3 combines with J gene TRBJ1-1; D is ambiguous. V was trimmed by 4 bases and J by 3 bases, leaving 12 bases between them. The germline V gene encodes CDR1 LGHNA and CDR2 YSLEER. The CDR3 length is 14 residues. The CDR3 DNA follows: TGCGCCAGCAGCCGTGGTGAGGGTCACACTGAAGCTTTCTTT. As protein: CASSRGEGHTEAFF.

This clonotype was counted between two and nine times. CDR3 in DNA: TGTGCCAGCAGCTCGCATACGCAGAACACTAACCTAAGCACAGATACGCAGTATTTT. Translating gives CASSSHTQNTNLSTDTQYF. V gene TRBV7-9 combines with J gene TRBJ2-3; D is unclear. The CDR3 length is 19 residues. V was clipped by 4 bases and J by 0 bases, with 23 bases between them. Germline V lookup: CDR1 SEHNR, CDR2 FQNEAQ (reference sequence).

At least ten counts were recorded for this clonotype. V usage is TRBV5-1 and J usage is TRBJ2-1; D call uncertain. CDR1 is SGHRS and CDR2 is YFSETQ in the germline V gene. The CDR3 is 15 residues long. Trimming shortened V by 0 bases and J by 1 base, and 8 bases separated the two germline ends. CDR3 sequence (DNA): TGCGCCAGCAGCTTGGCGGAATTTTCCTACAATGAGCAGTTCTTC. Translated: CASSLAEFSYNEQFF. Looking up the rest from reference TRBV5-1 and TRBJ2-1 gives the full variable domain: KAGVTQTPRYLIKTRGQQVTLSCSPISGHRSVSWYQQTPGQGLQFLFEYFSETQRNKGNFPGRFSGRQFSNSRSEMNVSTLELGDSALYLCASSLAEFSYNEQFFGPGTRLTVL.

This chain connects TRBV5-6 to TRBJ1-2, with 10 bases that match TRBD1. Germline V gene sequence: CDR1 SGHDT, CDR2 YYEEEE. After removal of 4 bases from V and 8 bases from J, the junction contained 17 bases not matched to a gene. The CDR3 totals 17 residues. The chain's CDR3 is CASSATRDRGAHGGYTF. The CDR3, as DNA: TGTGCCAGCAGCGCAACCCGGGACAGGGGTGCTCATGGGGGCTACACCTTC.

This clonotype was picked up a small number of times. The chain's CDR3 is CASSSAEGVDSFF. The DNA of the CDR3 is TGTGCCAGCAGCTCAGCCGAGGGTGTGGACTCTTTCTTT. The chain joins TRBV7-2 to TRBJ1-1; D is unresolved. CDR3 length: 13 amino acids. Deletions cut 4 bases from V and 12 bases from J, with 18 bases between. Looked up from germline, CDR1 is SGHTA and CDR2 is FQGNSA.

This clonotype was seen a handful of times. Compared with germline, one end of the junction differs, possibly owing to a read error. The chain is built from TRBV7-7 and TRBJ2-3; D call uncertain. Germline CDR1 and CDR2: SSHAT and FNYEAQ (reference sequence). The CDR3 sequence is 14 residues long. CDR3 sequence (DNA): TGTGCTAGCAGCTCTGGAGTTAGCACAGATACGCAGTATTTT. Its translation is CASSSGVSTDTQYF.

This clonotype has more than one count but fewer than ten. CDR3 residues: CAISTSRGADTQYF. The CDR3 DNA sequence: TGTGCCATCAGTACTAGCAGAGGCGCAGATACGCAGTATTTT. This rearrangement joins TRBV10-3 to TRBJ2-3; D possibly corresponds to TRBD2 (6 bases). This CDR3 is built from 14 residues. Trimming left V 5 bases short and J 4 bases short, with 13 bases between. The germline V gene has CDR1 ENHRY and CDR2 SYGVKD.

The CDR3 protein is CSVPGGDRQFF. The CDR3 DNA reads as TGCAGCGTCCCCGGGGGGGATCGGCAGTTCTTC. The chain uses TRBV29-1 and TRBJ2-1; 8 nucleotides match TRBD2. J gave up 12 bases and V 6 bases, and 7 bases lay outside the gene matches. This CDR3 spans 11 amino acids. CDR1 and CDR2 from the germline V gene are SQVTM and ANQGSEA.

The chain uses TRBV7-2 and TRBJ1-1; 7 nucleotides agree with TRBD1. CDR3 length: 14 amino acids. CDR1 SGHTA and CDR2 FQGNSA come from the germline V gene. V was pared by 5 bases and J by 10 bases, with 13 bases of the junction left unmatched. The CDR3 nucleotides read TGTGCCAGCAGCACCACCTGGACAGGAGGGGTAGCTTTCTTT. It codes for CASSTTWTGGVAFF.